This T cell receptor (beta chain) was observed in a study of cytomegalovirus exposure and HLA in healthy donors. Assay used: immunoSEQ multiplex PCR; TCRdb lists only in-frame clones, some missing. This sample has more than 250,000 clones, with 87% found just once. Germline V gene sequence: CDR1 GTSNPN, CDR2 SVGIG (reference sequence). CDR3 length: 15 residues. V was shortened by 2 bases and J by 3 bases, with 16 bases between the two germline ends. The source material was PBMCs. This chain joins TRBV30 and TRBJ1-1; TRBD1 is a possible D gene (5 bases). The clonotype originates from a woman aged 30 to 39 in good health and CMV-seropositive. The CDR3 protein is CAWSWRGGGDTEAFF. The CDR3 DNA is TGTGCCTGGAGTTGGCGGGGGGGAGGAGACACTGAAGCTTTCTTT.